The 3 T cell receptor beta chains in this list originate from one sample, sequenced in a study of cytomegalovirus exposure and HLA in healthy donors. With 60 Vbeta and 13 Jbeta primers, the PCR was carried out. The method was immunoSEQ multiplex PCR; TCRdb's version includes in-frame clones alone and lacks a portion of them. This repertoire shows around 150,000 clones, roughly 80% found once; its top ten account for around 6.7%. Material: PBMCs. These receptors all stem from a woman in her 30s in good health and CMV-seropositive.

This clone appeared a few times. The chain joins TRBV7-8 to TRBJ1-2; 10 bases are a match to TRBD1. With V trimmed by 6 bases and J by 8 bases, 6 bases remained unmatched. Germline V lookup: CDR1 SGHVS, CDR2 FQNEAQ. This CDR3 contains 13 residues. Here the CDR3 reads CASSLDRGDGYTF. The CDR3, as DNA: TGTGCCAGCAGTCTGGACAGGGGGGACGGCTACACCTTC.

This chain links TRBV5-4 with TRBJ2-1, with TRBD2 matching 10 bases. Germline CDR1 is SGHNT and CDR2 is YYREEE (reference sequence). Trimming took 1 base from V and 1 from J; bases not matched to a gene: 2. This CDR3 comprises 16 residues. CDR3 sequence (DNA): TGTGCCAGCAGCTTGTCTAGCGGGGGTTCCTACAATGAGCAGTTCTTC. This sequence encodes CASSLSSGGSYNEQFF.

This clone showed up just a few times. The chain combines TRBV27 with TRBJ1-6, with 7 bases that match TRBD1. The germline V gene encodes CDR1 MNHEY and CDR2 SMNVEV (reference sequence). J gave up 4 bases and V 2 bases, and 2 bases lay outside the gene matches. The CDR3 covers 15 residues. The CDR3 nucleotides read TGTGCCAGCAGTTTAGACAGGGCGTATAATTCACCCCTCCACTTT. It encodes CASSLDRAYNSPLHF.